This is a list of T cell receptor beta chains from one sample in a study of T cell responses to AZD1222 COVID-19 vaccine. Profiled with immunoSEQ multiplex PCR; TCRdb holds only in-frame clones, not every one. The table has around 100,000 clones, about 94% seen once; the top ten hold 2.2%. The sample here was peripheral blood, taken on day 0 of AZD1222 vaccination. These receptor sequences come from an adult in good health. Each CDR3 is given with its conserved first and last residue. The D gene is left open where the match is weak.

D	V	J	CDR3
.	TRBV9	TRBJ2-2	CASSMVHGELFF
TRBD1	TRBV6-5	TRBJ2-7	CASRRDRGPDEQYF
.	TRBV4-1	TRBJ1-1	CASSPRQGNTEAFF
.	TRBV15	TRBJ1-1	CATSRDLGENTEAFF
.	TRBV19	TRBJ1-2	CATRAGTLSWGYTF
.	TRBV6-2/TRBV6-3	TRBJ1-2	CASSPLWTAFEGYTF
.	TRBV3-1/TRBV3-2	TRBJ1-2	CASSPGATAYGYTF
.	TRBV19	TRBJ1-1	CASSIDHGQEAFF
TRBD2	TRBV19	TRBJ2-7	CATKNGREGFEEQYF
.	TRBV28	TRBJ1-1	CASSRNLQGWTEAFF
.	TRBV5-5	TRBJ2-5	CASSLAVVQETQYF
.	TRBV27	TRBJ1-3	CASSKRNSGNTIYF
.	TRBV5-8	TRBJ2-1	CASSRAALGINEQFF
.	TRBV7-8	TRBJ1-4	CASSLREGEKLFF
.	TRBV18	TRBJ2-2	CASSPRDRKVISGELFF
TRBD2	TRBV7-9	TRBJ2-7	CASSFPAGEYSYEQYF
.	TRBV4-3	TRBJ2-3	CASSQDPGVGLLGTSTDTQYF
.	TRBV7-2	TRBJ2-3	CASSLAAGLSTDTQYF
.	TRBV30	TRBJ1-1	CAWSVGGMNTEAFF
.	TRBV6-5	TRBJ1-5	CASSYQGFDQPQHF
.	TRBV27	TRBJ2-7	CASSLGPRSVEQYF
TRBD1	TRBV19	TRBJ1-1	CASSTIGTGHDTEAFF
TRBD1	TRBV19	TRBJ1-6	CASSIGGTGGAPLHF
.	TRBV19	TRBJ2-6	CASSPPRLPGANVLTF
TRBD1	TRBV3-1/TRBV3-2	TRBJ2-7	CASSQAGTGVSYEQYF
.	TRBV6-5	TRBJ1-1	CASRTPEGRTEAFF
.	TRBV28	TRBJ1-5	CASSIRQNQPQHF
.	TRBV18	TRBJ2-7	CASSPGTGTYEQYF
.	TRBV28	TRBJ1-5	CASSSRKVNQPQHF
.	TRBV10-3	TRBJ1-1	CAIRQGETEAFF
TRBD1	TRBV5-1	TRBJ1-1	CASSYEGTGGGNTEAFF
TRBD1	TRBV19	TRBJ1-1	CASSTDRDTEAFF
.	TRBV20-1	TRBJ1-6	CSASADTVNYNSPLHF